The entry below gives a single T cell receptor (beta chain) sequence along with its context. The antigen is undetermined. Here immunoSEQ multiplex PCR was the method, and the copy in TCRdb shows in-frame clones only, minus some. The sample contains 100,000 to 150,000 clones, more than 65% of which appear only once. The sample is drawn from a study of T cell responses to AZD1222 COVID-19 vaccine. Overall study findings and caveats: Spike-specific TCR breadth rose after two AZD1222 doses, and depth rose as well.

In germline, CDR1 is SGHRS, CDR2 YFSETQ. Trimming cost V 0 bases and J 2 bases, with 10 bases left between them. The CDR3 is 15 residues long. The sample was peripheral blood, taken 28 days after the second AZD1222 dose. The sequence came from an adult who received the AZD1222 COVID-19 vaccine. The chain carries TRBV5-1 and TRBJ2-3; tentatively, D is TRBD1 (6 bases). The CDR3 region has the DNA TGCGCCAGCAGCTTGGACAGGGTGAACACAGATACGCAGTATTTT. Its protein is CASSLDRVNTDTQYF.